Given below is one T cell receptor beta chain in context. Its antigen is undetermined. The data are from a study of cytomegalovirus exposure and HLA in healthy donors. Points from the study as a whole: In a later analysis, common viral pathogens appeared linked to several of the most significant clusters.

Amplification used 60 Vbeta primers and 13 Jbeta primers. Libraries were prepared by immunoSEQ multiplex PCR; TCRdb keeps only in-frame clonotypes and omits some of them. The sample records about 190,000 clones, around 87% being singletons. CDR3 size: 15 residues. The germline V gene encodes CDR1 KGHSH and CDR2 LQKENI. Deletions cut 5 bases from V and 0 bases from J, with 8 bases between. Source material: PBMCs. The V gene is TRBV18, the J gene TRBJ2-6; D is unresolved. This receptor was obtained from a man aged 30 to 39 in good health and CMV-seronegative. The CDR3 spells CASSLTDSGANVLTF. In DNA, the CDR3 is TGTGCCAGCTCATTAACAGACTCTGGGGCCAACGTCCTGACTTTC.